Below, 17 T cell receptor beta chains from the same sample are listed, as sequenced in a study of cytomegalovirus exposure and HLA in healthy donors. With 60 Vbeta and 13 Jbeta primers, the PCR was carried out. TCRdb's table, derived via immunoSEQ multiplex PCR, lists solely in-frame clones and lacks some. The data hold 100,000 to 150,000 clones, with about 76% observed a single time. Sequencing was performed on PBMCs. The source of these receptors is a man between 40 and 49 years old in good health and CMV-seropositive.

V and J are TRBV7-6 and TRBJ2-7; D remains unclear. CDR1 SGHVS and CDR2 FNYEAQ come from the germline V gene. CDR3 size: 13 residues. Trimming removed 2 bases at V and 6 bases at J, with 11 bases between. CDR3 in amino acids: CASSLRSGGEQYF. In nucleotides, the CDR3 is TGTGCCAGCAGCTTACGATCCGGCGGCGAGCAGTACTTC.

This clone occurred a few times. The chain has TRBV28 and TRBJ2-1; the match to TRBD2 covers 9 bases. The V gene's germline CDR1 is MDHEN and CDR2 SYDVKM. The CDR3 extends over 15 amino acids. Trimming removed 2 bases from V and 3 bases from J; junction bases left unmatched: 2. The CDR3 reads CASSLLAGLYNEQFF. DNA for the CDR3: TGTGCCAGCAGTTTACTAGCGGGACTCTACAATGAGCAGTTCTTC.

The chain is built from TRBV5-6 and TRBJ1-3; no definite D call. CDR3 length equals 16 residues. CDR1 and CDR2 (germline): SGHDT, YYEEEE. V was shortened by 0 bases and J by 0 bases, with 10 bases between the two germline ends. CDR3 sequence (DNA): TGTGCCAGCAGCTTGGGGTTGCGGAGCTCTGGAAACACCATATATTTT. It yields the protein CASSLGLRSSGNTIYF.

In this sample, this clone turned up a few times. The chain links TRBV30 to TRBJ2-1; D not certain. V lost 4 bases and J 3 bases, leaving 10 bases between the germline ends. The CDR3 is 13 amino acids. Germline V gene data show CDR1 as GTSNPN and CDR2 as SVGIG (reference sequence). The CDR3 loop is CAWTLDFYNEQFF. In nucleotides, the CDR3 is TGTGCCTGGACACTCGACTTCTACAATGAGCAGTTCTTC.

V gene TRBV4-2 combines with J gene TRBJ1-1; 8 positions match TRBD1. Germline CDR1 and CDR2: LGHNA and YNFKEQ. Germline trimming cut 1 base from V and 1 base from J; bases unmatched to any gene: 5. This CDR3 has 16 amino acids. CDR3 region: CASSQAGGQGNTEAFF. The CDR3 DNA reads TGTGCCAGCAGCCAAGCCGGAGGACAGGGGAACACTGAAGCTTTCTTT.

This clone was seen once. The chain couples TRBV7-8 to TRBJ1-3, with TRBD1 matching 8 bases. The CDR3 runs to 16 residues. The V gene end was trimmed by 2 bases and the J gene end by 4 bases; junction bases not matched to a gene: 7. Germline V gene data show CDR1 as SGHVS and CDR2 as FQNEAQ. This CDR3 is CASSLRPRQGGNTIYF. The CDR3 DNA reads as TGTGCCAGCAGCTTAAGGCCAAGACAGGGGGGAAACACCATATATTTT.

The chain couples TRBV7-8 to TRBJ1-4; 8 bases match TRBD1. The CDR3 totals 15 residues. J gave up 11 bases and V 1 base, and 9 bases lay outside the gene matches. Per germline, CDR1 SGHVS and CDR2 FQNEAQ. The CDR3 here is CASSLVGRGLLKLFF. In DNA form, the CDR3 reads TGTGCCAGCAGCTTAGTGGGCAGGGGGCTATTGAAACTGTTTTTT.

V and J are TRBV2 and TRBJ2-2, with 8 bases fitting TRBD2. Per germline, CDR1 SNHLY and CDR2 FYNNEI. With 5 bases clipped from V and 6 bases from J, the junction kept 11 bases outside the gene matches. CDR3 size: 16 residues. The CDR3 is CASSSTGTRNAGELFF. The DNA for the CDR3 is TGTGCCAGCAGTTCAACCGGGACTAGAAACGCCGGGGAGCTGTTTTTT.

This rearrangement joins TRBV27 to TRBJ2-5; TRBD2 matches at 10 bases. CDR1 is MNHEY, CDR2 SMNVEV, per germline (reference sequence). The J segment lost 1 base and the V segment lost 7 bases, leaving 6 bases of the junction unmatched. The CDR3 runs 15 residues. CDR3 amino acids: CASTPSGRVQETQYF. The DNA for the CDR3 is TGTGCCAGCACCCCGAGCGGGAGGGTCCAAGAGACCCAGTACTTC.

The chain combines TRBV28 with TRBJ1-2, with 8 bases fitting TRBD1. J lost 4 bases, V lost 2 bases, and 6 bases had no gene match. This CDR3 is built from 15 residues. Germline assignment: CDR1 MDHEN and CDR2 SYDVKM. The chain's CDR3 is CASSLNSGGSYGYTF. In nucleotides, the CDR3 is TGTGCCAGCAGTTTAAATTCAGGGGGCAGCTATGGCTACACCTTC.

V is TRBV5-1 and J is TRBJ2-1, with D perhaps TRBD2 (6 bases). The CDR3 covers 14 residues. Trimming shortened V by 2 bases and J by 8 bases, and 14 bases separated the two germline ends. Germline V lookup: CDR1 SGHRS, CDR2 YFSETQ. The CDR3 spells CASSFRLVGDEQFF. CDR3 in DNA: TGCGCCAGCAGCTTTAGACTAGTAGGTGATGAGCAGTTCTTC.

This clone has a handful of counts. This chain uses TRBV7-2 with TRBJ2-7; unclear D gene. The germline gives CDR1 SGHTA, CDR2 FQGNSA. Trimming cost V 1 base and J 4 bases, with 8 bases left between them. The CDR3 is 13 residues long. The CDR3 DNA sequence: TGTGCCAGCAGCTTAGGAAGTGAGTACGAGCAGTACTTC. Translating gives CASSLGSEYEQYF.

This clone was detected only a few times. This chain joins TRBV27 and TRBJ2-3; TRBD2 matches at 10 bases. The CDR3 contains 18 residues. Germline trimming cut 4 bases from V and 4 bases from J; bases unmatched to any gene: 14. CDR1 is MNHEY and CDR2 is SMNVEV in the germline V gene (reference sequence). The CDR3 bases are TGTGCCAGCAGTTCCAGACTAGCGGGTGTCGAAGTAGCAGATACGCAGTATTTT. Translation: CASSSRLAGVEVADTQYF.

This clone showed up just a few times. The gene calls are TRBV18 and TRBJ1-6; 7 bases agree with TRBD1. Trimming cost V 3 bases and J 5 bases; bases outside gene matches: 7. Germline values: CDR1 KGHSH, CDR2 LQKENI. The CDR3 covers 16 residues. CDR3 region: CASSPFVDRDNSPLHF. Written as DNA, the CDR3 is TGTGCCAGCTCACCGTTCGTCGACAGGGATAATTCACCCCTCCACTTT.

This clone came up a few times. This chain links TRBV18 with TRBJ2-7, with 8 nucleotides matching TRBD2. The CDR3 is made up of 15 amino acids. Germline lookup yields CDR1 KGHSH and CDR2 LQKENI. With 6 bases clipped from V and 2 bases from J, the junction kept 9 bases outside the gene matches. In nucleotides, the CDR3 is TGTGCCAGCTCCCTCTCAAGGACTAGCACCTACGAGCAGTACTTC. Its translation: CASSLSRTSTYEQYF.

The chain has TRBV12-5 and TRBJ2-3, with 13 bases aligning to TRBD2. The CDR3 is made up of 20 amino acids. V lost 3 bases and J lost 0; bases outside the gene matches: 12. CDR1 and CDR2 (germline): LGHNT, FRNRAP. CDR3 DNA sequence: TGTGCTAGTGGTTTAGATGCCGGGACTAGCGGGGCCGTTAGCACAGATACGCAGTATTTT. Translated, it gives CASGLDAGTSGAVSTDTQYF.

This clone was detected once. This rearrangement joins TRBV7-9 to TRBJ2-3; 7 positions match TRBD2. CDR1 is SEHNR, CDR2 FQNEAQ, per germline (reference sequence). V shed 1 base, J shed 2 bases, and the junction held 3 bases outside the gene matches. This CDR3 has 15 residues. CDR3 region: CASSLEGRDTDTQYF. As DNA, the CDR3 is TGTGCCAGCAGCTTAGAGGGGAGGGACACAGATACGCAGTATTTT.